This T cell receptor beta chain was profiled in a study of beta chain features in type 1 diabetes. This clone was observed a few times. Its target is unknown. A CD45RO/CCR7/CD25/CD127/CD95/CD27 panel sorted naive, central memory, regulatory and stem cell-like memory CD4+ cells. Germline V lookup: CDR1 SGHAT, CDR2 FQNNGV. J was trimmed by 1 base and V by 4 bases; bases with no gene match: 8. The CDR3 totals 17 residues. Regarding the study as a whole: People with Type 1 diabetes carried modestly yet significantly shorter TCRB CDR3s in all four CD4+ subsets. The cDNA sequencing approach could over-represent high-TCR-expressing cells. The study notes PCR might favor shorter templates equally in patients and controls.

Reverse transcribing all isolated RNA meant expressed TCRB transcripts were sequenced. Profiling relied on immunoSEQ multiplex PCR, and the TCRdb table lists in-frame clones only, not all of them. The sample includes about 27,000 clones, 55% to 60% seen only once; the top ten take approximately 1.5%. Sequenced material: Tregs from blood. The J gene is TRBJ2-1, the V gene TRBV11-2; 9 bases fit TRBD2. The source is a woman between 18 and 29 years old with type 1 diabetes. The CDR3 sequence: CASSWREGHSSYNEQFF. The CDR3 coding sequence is TGTGCCAGCAGCTGGCGGGAGGGCCACTCTTCCTACAATGAGCAGTTCTTC. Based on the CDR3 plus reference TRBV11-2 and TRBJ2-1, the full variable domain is EAGVAQSPRYKIIEKRQSVAFWCNPISGHATLYWYQQILGQGPKLLIQFQNNGVVDDSQLPKDRFSAERLKGVDSTLKIQPAKLEDSAVYLCASSWREGHSSYNEQFFGPGTRLTVL.